These 30 T cell receptor beta chains were sequenced from one sample in a study of blood T cell repertoires in COVID-19. Sequenced by immunoSEQ multiplex PCR; TCRdb stores in-frame clones only, minus some. The sample consists of about 160,000 clones, 85% of them appearing once. The sample consisted of peripheral blood. Receptors were obtained from a human donor with acute or convalescent COVID-19. The donor label of this sample is uncertain.

The J gene is TRBJ1-1, the V gene TRBV19; TRBD1 matches 7 bases. Germline CDR1 reads LNHDA; CDR2 reads SQIVND (reference sequence). V lost 4 bases to trimming and J lost 2 bases; unmatched junction nucleotides: 10. The CDR3 spans 16 residues. The CDR3 loop reads CASSSPHRDSNTEAFF. CDR3 coding DNA: TGTGCCAGTAGTAGCCCCCACCGGGACAGCAACACTGAAGCTTTCTTT.

The CDR3 DNA follows: TGTGCCTGGGGGGGACAGGGGGGACGTCAACTGTTTTTT. Translation: CAWGGQGGRQLFF. V and J are TRBV30 and TRBJ1-4; TRBD1 matches at 11 bases. CDR1 GTSNPN and CDR2 SVGIG come from the germline V gene (reference sequence). CDR3 size: 13 residues. After removal of 5 bases from V and 12 bases from J, the junction contained 8 bases not matched to a gene.

This sequence joins TRBV6-6 and TRBJ2-7; 7 bases fit TRBD1. This CDR3 spans 16 amino acids. Germline CDR1 MNHNY, CDR2 SVGAGI (reference sequence). V dropped 0 bases and J dropped 3; count of bases not matched to a gene: 8. CDR3 residues: CASSYSQDRVGYEQYF. Here the CDR3 DNA reads TGTGCCAGCAGTTACTCGCAAGACAGGGTAGGCTACGAGCAGTACTTC.

The rearrangement links TRBV2 to TRBJ1-1; maybe TRBD1 (5 bases). Trimming shortened V by 0 bases and J by 4 bases, and 15 bases separated the two germline ends. CDR1 and CDR2 (germline): SNHLY, FYNNEI. The length of the CDR3 is 16 residues. The CDR3 DNA follows: TGTGCCAGCAGTGAAGCTGGGGGAGGGACCTTCACTGAAGCTTTCTTT. Amino acids: CASSEAGGGTFTEAFF.

This chain joins TRBV7-9 and TRBJ2-3, with TRBD1 matching 10 bases. CDR1 is SEHNR, CDR2 FQNEAQ, per germline (reference sequence). The trim removed 5 bases at V and 3 bases at J, leaving 5 bases unmatched. The CDR3 extends over 15 amino acids. The CDR3 is CASSTRGQGTDTQYF. The CDR3 region has the DNA TGTGCCAGCAGCACCCGGGGACAGGGGACAGATACGCAGTATTTT.

This clone came up a few times. The chain joins TRBV30 to TRBJ2-3; D may be TRBD1 (5 bases). Germline loops: CDR1 GTSNPN, CDR2 SVGIG (reference sequence). V was cut by 0 bases and J by 2 bases, with 18 bases left in between. The CDR3 is 17 residues long. For the CDR3, the DNA is TGTGCCTGGAGTGTACTGCAGGGTATGAGGACCACAGATACGCAGTATTTT. Its translation is CAWSVLQGMRTTDTQYF.

The chain combines TRBV21-1 with TRBJ2-3; the table's D call, TRBD2, has no DNA check behind it. TRBV21-1 is designated a pseudogene. The CDR3 contains 16 residues. CDR3 sequence reads: CASTLRERDYTDTQYF. CDR3 bases: TGTGCCAGCACCTTGAGAGAGCGGGATTACACAGATACGCAGTATTTT.

The rearrangement uses TRBV18 and TRBJ2-1, with 9 positions matching TRBD1. Germline V gene data show CDR1 as KGHSH and CDR2 as LQKENI. V was clipped by 6 bases and J by 6 bases; unmatched bases: 9. The CDR3 extends over 15 amino acids. This CDR3 reads CASSVGQGVINEQFF. The CDR3 DNA follows: TGTGCCAGCTCCGTGGGACAGGGTGTTATCAATGAGCAGTTCTTC.

The J gene is TRBJ1-1, the V gene TRBV27, with a weak D call TRBD1 (5 bases). Trimming pared 3 bases from V and 4 bases from J, leaving 9 bases between. Germline V CDR1 and CDR2: MNHEY, SMNVEV (reference sequence). There are 13 residues in the CDR3. CDR3 bases: TGTGCCAGCAGTTTCTGGAGGGGCACTGAAGCTTTCTTT. This sequence encodes CASSFWRGTEAFF.

The rearrangement links TRBV6-2 or TRBV6-3 to TRBJ2-7; TRBD2 is a possible D gene (7 bases). This CDR3 spans 15 amino acids. The V end was cut by 6 bases, the J end by 1 base, with 16 bases between. The germline gives CDR1 MNHEY, CDR2 SVGEGT. The CDR3 reads CASSPGGARSYEQYF. In nucleotides, the CDR3 is TGTGCCAGCAGCCCTGGGGGGGCGAGGTCCTACGAGCAGTACTTC.

The chain recombines TRBV28 with TRBJ2-7; possibly TRBD2 for D (5 bases). The CDR3 consists of 12 residues. The ends were cut back, 6 bases at V and 0 bases at J, with 6 bases in the middle. CDR1 is MDHEN and CDR2 is SYDVKM in the germline V gene. For the CDR3, the DNA is TGTGCCAGCAGCGACTACTCCTACGAGCAGTACTTC. It is translated as CASSDYSYEQYF.

The chain joins TRBV14 to TRBJ1-6, with 8 bases fitting TRBD1. After removal of 0 bases from V and 7 bases from J, the junction contained 2 bases not matched to a gene. From germline, CDR1 is SGHDN and CDR2 FVKESK. CDR3 length: 15 residues. The CDR3 spells CASSQEYRGNSPLHF. The DNA of the CDR3 is TGTGCCAGCAGCCAAGAATACAGGGGGAATTCACCCCTCCACTTT.

The chain has TRBV6-5 and TRBJ1-1; D ambiguous. CDR1 and CDR2 (germline): MNHEY, SVGAGI. Trimming left V 0 bases short and J 0 bases short, with 8 bases between. The CDR3 has 15 amino acids. The CDR3 protein is CASSYSGGLNTEAFF. Written as DNA, the CDR3 is TGTGCCAGCAGTTACTCGGGAGGGCTGAACACTGAAGCTTTCTTT.

The rearrangement joins TRBV7-2 to TRBJ2-7; 9 bases fit TRBD1. This CDR3 region has 16 residues. The germline gives CDR1 SGHTA, CDR2 FQGNSA. Losses at the gene ends were 3 bases for V and 2 bases for J; bases not matched to a gene: 8. The CDR3 DNA reads as TGTGCCAGCAGCTTTCGTGGGACAGGGTTAACCTACGAGCAGTACTTC. It yields the protein CASSFRGTGLTYEQYF.

J is TRBJ1-5 and V is TRBV19, with 7 bases that match TRBD1. Germline V gene data show CDR1 as LNHDA and CDR2 as SQIVND (reference sequence). The CDR3 consists of 15 residues. Trimming at V came to 6 bases and at J to 3 bases, leaving 8 bases not matched to a gene. CDR3 nucleotides: TGTGCCAGTAGCGGAACAGGGGTGAACAATCAGCCCCAGCATTTT. Translating it yields CASSGTGVNNQPQHF.

This clone was seen once. The V gene is TRBV9, the J gene TRBJ2-1, with D possibly TRBD1 on 8 matching bases. The V end was cut by 4 bases, the J end by 4 bases, with 15 bases between. The length of the CDR3 is 15 residues. Germline assignment: CDR1 SGDLS and CDR2 YYNGEE. CDR3: CASSSDREGYNEQFF. In DNA, the CDR3 is TGTGCCAGCAGCTCGGACAGGGAGGGGTACAATGAGCAGTTCTTC.

V is TRBV28 and J is TRBJ2-2, with D perhaps TRBD2 (5 bases). CDR1 is MDHEN and CDR2 is SYDVKM in the germline V gene. This CDR3 has 10 residues. Trimming pared 9 bases from V and 9 bases from J, leaving 8 bases between. CDR3 residues: CASRRRELFF. CDR3 nucleotides: TGTGCCAGTAGGAGGAGGGAGCTGTTTTTT.

In this sample, this clone turned up once. The gene calls are TRBV6-6 and TRBJ2-3; the match to TRBD2 covers 7 bases. CDR1 MNHNY and CDR2 SVGAGI come from the germline V gene (reference sequence). With V trimmed by 5 bases and J by 8 bases, 16 bases remained unmatched. This CDR3 has 16 amino acids. The CDR3 protein is CASSRPGLRSGGTQYF. The CDR3, as DNA: TGTGCCAGCAGTCGCCCGGGACTAAGGTCAGGTGGTACGCAGTATTTT.

This clone showed up just once. CDR3 sequence reads: CASSGTGPGQYF. In nucleotides, the CDR3 is TGCGCCAGCAGCGGGACAGGCCCGGGGCAGTACTTC. The V gene is TRBV10-2, the J gene TRBJ2-7, with 8 nucleotides matching TRBD1. The trim removed 6 bases at V and 9 bases at J, leaving 7 bases unmatched. This CDR3 has 12 amino acids. Looked up from germline, CDR1 is WSHSY and CDR2 is SAAADI.

In this sample, this clone turned up a few times. The genes are TRBV9 and TRBJ1-3; D gene ambiguous. Germline assignment: CDR1 SGDLS and CDR2 YYNGEE. The CDR3 is 16 amino acids. V was pared by 5 bases and J by 0 bases, with 15 bases between. CDR3 sequence reads: CASSNVGSNSGNTIYF. CDR3 DNA sequence: TGTGCCAGCAGTAACGTCGGGTCGAACTCTGGAAACACCATATATTTT.

V and J are TRBV3-1 (or the pseudogene TRBV3-2) and TRBJ1-6, with 9 bases matching TRBD1. The CDR3 totals 15 residues. V dropped 4 bases and J dropped 10; count of bases not matched to a gene: 8. The germline gives CDR1 LGHDT, CDR2 YNNKEL (reference sequence). The CDR3 region is CASSPGTGRSSPLHF. Here the CDR3 DNA reads TGTGCCAGCAGCCCCGGGACAGGGAGGAGCTCACCCCTCCACTTT.

This clone was seen just once. The V call is TRBV9, the J call TRBJ1-2; 9 bases align to TRBD1. The CDR3 contains 14 residues. Germline lookup yields CDR1 SGDLS and CDR2 YYNGEE. V was pared by 4 bases and J by 5 bases, with 6 bases of the junction left unmatched. In nucleotides, the CDR3 is TGTGCCAGCAGCTCCGGGACAGGGAGGTATGGCTACACCTTC. Protein: CASSSGTGRYGYTF.

The chain carries TRBV7-9 and TRBJ1-6; TRBD1 matches 7 bases. Unmatched junction bases numbered 3, after V lost 5 bases and J lost 2 bases. The V gene's germline CDR1 is SEHNR and CDR2 FQNEAQ (reference sequence). This CDR3 comprises 15 residues. The CDR3: CASSRDSPYNSPLHF. As DNA, the CDR3 is TGTGCCAGCAGCCGGGACAGCCCCTATAATTCACCCCTCCACTTT.

CDR3 region: CASSRGQGNTGELFF. The DNA of the CDR3 is TGTGCCAGCAGTAGGGGACAGGGGAACACCGGGGAGCTGTTTTTT. The rearrangement joins TRBV5-4 to TRBJ2-2; TRBD1 aligns across 9 bases. The CDR3 covers 15 residues. Germline loops: CDR1 SGHNT, CDR2 YYREEE (reference sequence). V lost 5 bases and J lost 1; bases outside the gene matches: 3. The full variable domain, completed using reference TRBV5-4 and TRBJ2-2, is ETGVTQSPTHLIKTRGQQVTLRCSSQSGHNTVSWYQQALGQGPQFIFQYYREEENGRGNFPPRFSGLQFPNYSSELNVNALELDDSALYLCASSRGQGNTGELFFGEGSRLTVL.

This clone occurred once. The CDR3 sequence: CATSRDRGNSNQPQHF. The CDR3 DNA is TGTGCCACCAGCAGAGATCGAGGCAATAGCAATCAGCCCCAGCATTTT. The genes are TRBV15 and TRBJ1-5; D is uncertain. The CDR3 has 16 amino acids. From germline, CDR1 is LNHNV and CDR2 YYDKDF (reference sequence). The ends were cut back, 0 bases at V and 0 bases at J, with 9 bases in the middle.

The chain links TRBV6-1 to TRBJ2-5; weak D call: TRBD1 (5 bases). Germline loops: CDR1 MNHNS, CDR2 SASEGT. The CDR3 has 14 amino acids. V lost 0 bases to trimming and J lost 5 bases, with 10 bases between them. This chain's CDR3 is CASSEAPGYETQYF. The CDR3, as DNA: TGTGCCAGCAGTGAAGCTCCAGGGTATGAGACCCAGTACTTC.

This chain connects TRBV6-2 or TRBV6-3 to TRBJ2-5; 12 positions agree with TRBD2. V lost 5 bases, J lost 3 bases, and 4 bases stayed unmatched. Germline V gene sequence: CDR1 MNHEY, CDR2 SVGEGT. There are 15 residues in the CDR3. CDR3 coding DNA: TGTGCCAGCAGTCTACCTAGCGGGGGGGAAGAGACCCAGTACTTC. Residues: CASSLPSGGEETQYF.

The chain joins TRBV19 to TRBJ2-3; 14 bases agree with TRBD2. V was clipped by 4 bases and J by 7 bases; unmatched bases: 10. CDR3 length equals 17 residues. The germline V gene has CDR1 LNHDA and CDR2 SQIVND (reference sequence). Here the CDR3 DNA reads TGTGCCAGTAGTACGGGACTAGCGGGGGCCTCTGTAAATACGCAGTATTTT. This encodes CASSTGLAGASVNTQYF.

This clone showed up just a few times. This CDR3 is also generated by other DNA sequences in the sample. CDR3 residues: CASSLRDTEAFF. The DNA for the CDR3 is TGTGCCAGCAGTTTACGGGACACTGAAGCTTTCTTT. This chain uses TRBV12-3 or TRBV12-4 with TRBJ1-1; D is unclear. This CDR3 is 12 amino acids long. Trimming removed 2 bases at V and 3 bases at J, with 4 bases between.

The CDR3 is CAWTRGSVSSYNEQFF. The CDR3 DNA reads as TGTGCCTGGACGCGGGGTAGCGTAAGCTCCTACAATGAGCAGTTCTTC. The rearrangement uses TRBV30 and TRBJ2-1, with D maybe TRBD2 (6 bases). The V end lost 4 bases, the J end lost 0 bases, and 16 bases lay between the germline ends. Germline V gene lookup returns CDR1 GTSNPN and CDR2 SVGIG (reference sequence). The CDR3 contains 16 residues.